These T cell receptor beta chains were read from a single sample in a study of T cell changes during pregnancy in multiple sclerosis. Generated by immunoSEQ multiplex PCR, the TCRdb table keeps only in-frame clones and is missing some. The data show 40,000 to 45,000 clones, around 93% seen once. This specimen was CD4+ T cells from peripheral blood mononuclear cells, taken before pregnancy. The receptors here all came from a female donor with multiple sclerosis, enrolled in a pregnancy study. CDR3s include the opening cysteine and the closing phenylalanine or tryptophan. D genes are given only for firm matches. Size values are once, few and many counts, or a class for expanded clones, and some rows have none.

v_call: TRBV6-6
clone_size: .
j_call: TRBJ2-7
d_call: .
cdr3_nt: TGTGCCAGCAGTAGTGCCCAGGGTCTCATCGAGCAGTACTTC
cdr3_aa: CASSSAQGLIEQYF

v_call: TRBV7-7
clone_size: .
j_call: TRBJ2-3
d_call: TRBD2
cdr3_nt: TGTGCTAGCAGCTTCGGGGGGGCAGAAACAGATACGCAGTATTTT
cdr3_aa: CASSFGGAETDTQYF

v_call: TRBV27
clone_size: .
j_call: TRBJ1-6
d_call: TRBD1
cdr3_nt: TGTGCCAGCAGTTATTTCGGGACAGCCGGAATCTTTAATTCACCCCTCCACTTT
cdr3_aa: CASSYFGTAGIFNSPLHF

v_call: TRBV7-3
clone_size: .
j_call: TRBJ1-2
d_call: .
cdr3_nt: TGTGCCAGCAGCTTACGTCAGGGGCTCGTAGAGACCTTC
cdr3_aa: CASSLRQGLVETF

v_call: TRBV6-5
clone_size: few
j_call: TRBJ1-2
d_call: TRBD1
cdr3_nt: TGTGCCAGCACCAAAGACAGGGAGCACTATGGCTACACCTTC
cdr3_aa: CASTKDREHYGYTF

v_call: TRBV5-5
clone_size: .
j_call: TRBJ1-2
d_call: .
cdr3_nt: TGTGCCAGCAGACCCGGGGGAGGAGTTTATGGCTACACCTTC
cdr3_aa: CASRPGGGVYGYTF

v_call: TRBV5-4
clone_size: few
j_call: TRBJ1-4
d_call: .
cdr3_nt: TGTGCCAGCAGCTTAAAAACTAGCGGTAATGAAAAACTGTTTTTT
cdr3_aa: CASSLKTSGNEKLFF

v_call: TRBV25-1
clone_size: .
j_call: TRBJ2-3
d_call: TRBD2
cdr3_nt: TGTGCCAGCAGACCTCCAAGGACTAGCGGGGGCACAGATACGCAGTATTTT
cdr3_aa: CASRPPRTSGGTDTQYF

v_call: TRBV2
clone_size: .
j_call: TRBJ2-2
d_call: .
cdr3_nt: TGTGCCAGCGGGGGGGCGGACACCGGGGAGCTGTTTTTT
cdr3_aa: CASGGADTGELFF

v_call: TRBV5-6
clone_size: .
j_call: TRBJ1-2
d_call: TRBD1
cdr3_nt: TGTGCCAGCAGCTTGAATGGACAGGGAGGTGGCTACACCTTC
cdr3_aa: CASSLNGQGGGYTF

v_call: TRBV27
clone_size: .
j_call: TRBJ2-7
d_call: TRBD1
cdr3_nt: TGTGCCAGCACTTTTAACAGGGGTGGGGAGCAGTACTTC
cdr3_aa: CASTFNRGGEQYF

v_call: TRBV11-1
clone_size: .
j_call: TRBJ1-3
d_call: .
cdr3_nt: TGTGCCAGCAGCTTAGACAGGACGCCCGGAAACACCATATATTTT
cdr3_aa: CASSLDRTPGNTIYF

v_call: TRBV5-5
clone_size: .
j_call: TRBJ2-3
d_call: TRBD2
cdr3_nt: TGTGCCAGCAGCTTAAAAGCGGGGGGTTCAGATACGCAGTATTTT
cdr3_aa: CASSLKAGGSDTQYF

v_call: TRBV7-2
clone_size: .
j_call: TRBJ1-2
d_call: .
cdr3_nt: TGTGCCAGCAGCCCGGACTATGGCTACACCTTC
cdr3_aa: CASSPDYGYTF

v_call: TRBV9
clone_size: .
j_call: TRBJ1-1
d_call: .
cdr3_nt: TGTGCCAGCAGCGTTCGGGGGAACACTGAAGCTTTCTTT
cdr3_aa: CASSVRGNTEAFF

v_call: TRBV6-6
clone_size: .
j_call: TRBJ2-4
d_call: TRBD2
cdr3_nt: TGTGCCAGCAGTTACTTACTTCGGGGGGGGGAAAACATTCAGTACTTC
cdr3_aa: CASSYLLRGGENIQYF

v_call: TRBV19
clone_size: few
j_call: TRBJ2-7
d_call: TRBD1
cdr3_nt: TGTGCCAGTAGTACCCGTCGACAGGGGTCTGGCTACGAGCAGTACTTC
cdr3_aa: CASSTRRQGSGYEQYF

v_call: TRBV5-5
clone_size: .
j_call: TRBJ1-2
d_call: TRBD1
cdr3_nt: TGTGCCAGCAGCTTGGGGGGACAGGGGCGGTTTGGCTACACCTTC
cdr3_aa: CASSLGGQGRFGYTF

v_call: TRBV19
clone_size: few
j_call: TRBJ1-6
d_call: TRBD1
cdr3_nt: TGTGCCAGTGGGGACAGGGGTTTTAATTCACCCCTCCACTTT
cdr3_aa: CASGDRGFNSPLHF

v_call: TRBV4-3
clone_size: .
j_call: TRBJ1-6
d_call: .
cdr3_nt: TGCGCCAGCAGCCAAGATCTCGGCAGGGGTTCACCCCTCCACTTT
cdr3_aa: CASSQDLGRGSPLHF

v_call: TRBV7-3
clone_size: few
j_call: TRBJ1-6
d_call: TRBD1
cdr3_nt: TGTGCCAGCAGCTTGACAGGGCGTGGTTCACCCCTCCACTTT
cdr3_aa: CASSLTGRGSPLHF

v_call: TRBV2
clone_size: .
j_call: TRBJ2-1
d_call: .
cdr3_nt: TGTGCCAGCAAGGGGGGGTTGGAACGGGGGGTCAATGAGCAGTTCTTC
cdr3_aa: CASKGGLERGVNEQFF

v_call: TRBV18
clone_size: .
j_call: TRBJ1-2
d_call: TRBD1
cdr3_nt: TGTGCCAGCTCACCTGACACAGGGGCCTCCAACTATGGCTACACCTTC
cdr3_aa: CASSPDTGASNYGYTF

v_call: TRBV10-3
clone_size: few
j_call: TRBJ1-1
d_call: .
cdr3_nt: TGTGCCATCAAAAGGATGGAGGACACTGAAGCTTTCTTT
cdr3_aa: CAIKRMEDTEAFF

v_call: TRBV21-1
clone_size: .
j_call: TRBJ2-7
d_call: .
cdr3_nt: TGTGCCAGCAACCAAAAAGACAGGGACTCATACGAGCAGTACTTC
cdr3_aa: CASNQKDRDSYEQYF

v_call: TRBV7-2
clone_size: .
j_call: TRBJ1-1
d_call: .
cdr3_nt: TGTGCCAGCAGCTTGGGGGGTCTCCTCACTGAAGCTTTCTTT
cdr3_aa: CASSLGGLLTEAFF

v_call: TRBV2
clone_size: .
j_call: TRBJ2-2
d_call: .
cdr3_nt: TGTGCCAGCAGTGATCTGGTCTACGGCACCGGGGAGCTGTTTTTT
cdr3_aa: CASSDLVYGTGELFF

v_call: TRBV19
clone_size: .
j_call: TRBJ2-7
d_call: .
cdr3_nt: TGTGCCAGTAGTATAGGGGGGACTCTCGTCGGGTTCTACGAGCAGTACTTC
cdr3_aa: CASSIGGTLVGFYEQYF

v_call: TRBV15
clone_size: .
j_call: TRBJ1-2
d_call: TRBD1
cdr3_nt: TGTGCCACCAGCTCCCGGACAGGGCTAAACTATGGCTACACCTTC
cdr3_aa: CATSSRTGLNYGYTF

v_call: TRBV2
clone_size: .
j_call: TRBJ1-5
d_call: .
cdr3_nt: TGTGCCAGCAGTGTCACACCCGCCATTCAGCCCCAGCATTTT
cdr3_aa: CASSVTPAIQPQHF

v_call: TRBV18
clone_size: once
j_call: TRBJ1-2
d_call: .
cdr3_nt: TGTGCCAGCTCACCTGGCTGGGGCAGGTTAAATGGCTACACCTTC
cdr3_aa: CASSPGWGRLNGYTF

v_call: TRBV4-3
clone_size: few
j_call: TRBJ1-1
d_call: .
cdr3_nt: TGCGCCAGCAGCCAAGAGGAGACTACGTCTGAAGCTTTCTTT
cdr3_aa: CASSQEETTSEAFF

v_call: TRBV21-1
clone_size: .
j_call: TRBJ2-7
d_call: .
cdr3_nt: TGTGCCAGCAGCAATGTCCGGGACAGGGGGTCGGTTAGGGACGAGCAGTACTTC
cdr3_aa: CASSNVRDRGSVRDEQYF

v_call: TRBV11-1
clone_size: once
j_call: TRBJ2-7
d_call: TRBD2
cdr3_nt: TGTGCCAGCAGCTTATCCCTCGGTAGCGGGGCCCGCTTC
cdr3_aa: CASSLSLGSGARF

v_call: TRBV5-4
clone_size: .
j_call: TRBJ2-5
d_call: TRBD2
cdr3_nt: TGTGCCAGCAGGAACGGGACTAGACGGGAGACCCAGTACTTC
cdr3_aa: CASRNGTRRETQYF

v_call: TRBV2
clone_size: .
j_call: TRBJ1-6
d_call: .
cdr3_nt: TGTGCCAGCAAGCCCAGGGTCGGCTATAATTCACCCCTCCACTTT
cdr3_aa: CASKPRVGYNSPLHF

v_call: TRBV7-2
clone_size: .
j_call: TRBJ1-1
d_call: .
cdr3_nt: TGTGCCAGCAGCTTAATCCGGTTATCTGAAGCTTTCTTT
cdr3_aa: CASSLIRLSEAFF

v_call: TRBV18
clone_size: .
j_call: TRBJ1-1
d_call: TRBD1
cdr3_nt: TGTGCCAGCTCACCACGGTCAGGGCAGGGGGCAATGAACACTGAAGCTTTCTTT
cdr3_aa: CASSPRSGQGAMNTEAFF

v_call: TRBV9
clone_size: .
j_call: TRBJ2-3
d_call: TRBD2
cdr3_nt: TGTGCCAGCAGCGTTACTAGCGGGGCTAGCACAGATACGCAGTATTTT
cdr3_aa: CASSVTSGASTDTQYF

v_call: TRBV9
clone_size: few
j_call: TRBJ1-1
d_call: .
cdr3_nt: TGTGCCAGCAGCCCGACCGGGACATTGAACACTGAAGCTTTCTTT
cdr3_aa: CASSPTGTLNTEAFF

v_call: TRBV6-6
clone_size: .
j_call: TRBJ2-2
d_call: TRBD1
cdr3_nt: TGTGCCAGCAAACAGGGGGCGCAAACCGGGGAGCTGTTTTTT
cdr3_aa: CASKQGAQTGELFF

v_call: TRBV7-2
clone_size: .
j_call: TRBJ1-3
d_call: .
cdr3_nt: TGTGCCAGCAGCACCCCCCCCGGGGGGAGAGGAAACACCATATATTTT
cdr3_aa: CASSTPPGGRGNTIYF

v_call: TRBV18
clone_size: .
j_call: TRBJ2-7
d_call: .
cdr3_nt: TGTGCCAGCTCACCACTTAGTACGGGTTCCTACGAGCAGTACTTC
cdr3_aa: CASSPLSTGSYEQYF

v_call: TRBV5-7
clone_size: .
j_call: TRBJ2-3
d_call: .
cdr3_nt: TGTGCCAGCAGCTGGAAGACTGAACCTAGCACAGATACGCAGTATTTT
cdr3_aa: CASSWKTEPSTDTQYF

v_call: TRBV4-1
clone_size: .
j_call: TRBJ1-2
d_call: .
cdr3_nt: TGCGCCAGCAGCCAAGATATGGCAGGGAAGTCGAACTATGGCTACACCTTC
cdr3_aa: CASSQDMAGKSNYGYTF

v_call: TRBV4-3
clone_size: once
j_call: TRBJ2-5
d_call: TRBD2
cdr3_nt: TGCGCCAGCAGCCATGGACTAGAGGCAGAGACCCAGTACTTC
cdr3_aa: CASSHGLEAETQYF

v_call: TRBV7-6
clone_size: .
j_call: TRBJ2-5
d_call: TRBD1
cdr3_nt: TGTGCCAGCAGCCTAACCCCGGGACAGGGCCAAGAGACCCAGTACTTC
cdr3_aa: CASSLTPGQGQETQYF

v_call: TRBV7-3
clone_size: few
j_call: TRBJ1-1
d_call: .
cdr3_nt: TGTGCCAGCAGCCTCGGACAGATGAACACTGAAGCTTTCTTT
cdr3_aa: CASSLGQMNTEAFF

v_call: TRBV12-5
clone_size: .
j_call: TRBJ1-1
d_call: TRBD1
cdr3_nt: TGTGCTAGTGGTTTGCCCGGGACAGGGAGGTACACTGAAGCTTTCTTT
cdr3_aa: CASGLPGTGRYTEAFF

v_call: TRBV2
clone_size: .
j_call: TRBJ1-1
d_call: .
cdr3_nt: TGTGCCAGCAGTTCTGAGGTGAACACTGAAGCTTTCTTT
cdr3_aa: CASSSEVNTEAFF

v_call: TRBV21-1
clone_size: .
j_call: TRBJ1-6
d_call: .
cdr3_nt: TGTGCCAGCAGCAAAGGACACTCCTATAATTCACCCCTCCACTTT
cdr3_aa: CASSKGHSYNSPLHF

v_call: TRBV7-2
clone_size: .
j_call: TRBJ1-6
d_call: .
cdr3_nt: TGTGCCAGCAGCTTACAACAGGGCGCCCGAGGGACCCTCCACTTT
cdr3_aa: CASSLQQGARGTLHF

v_call: TRBV2
clone_size: .
j_call: TRBJ1-2
d_call: .
cdr3_nt: TGTGCCAGCAGTGAAACCGGGGTCGCTAGAGGCTACACCTTC
cdr3_aa: CASSETGVARGYTF